The rows below give T cell receptor beta chains drawn from one sample of a study of cytomegalovirus exposure and HLA in healthy donors. Profiling relied on immunoSEQ multiplex PCR, and the TCRdb table lists in-frame clones only, not all of them. The data show 120,000 to 150,000 clones, under 90% seen once. The specimen was PBMCs. The receptor set was obtained from a boy between 2 and 10 years old in good health and CMV-seronegative. Both conserved end residues are part of each CDR3. A D gene is named only where the DNA matches it firmly. Expanded clones get a size class; other rows say once, few or many, or leave the size out.

len | d_gene | abundance | j_gene | v_gene | CDR3nt | CDR3aa
17 | TRBD1 | - | TRBJ1-5 | TRBV2 | TGTGCCAGCAGTGAACCACGCCGGACAGGGGACAATCAGCCCCAGCATTTT | CASSEPRRTGDNQPQHF
15 | - | - | TRBJ2-7 | TRBV7-3 | TGTGCCAGCAGCTTAACGGGACTGCCTACCTACGAGCAGTACTTC | CASSLTGLPTYEQYF
15 | TRBD2 | - | TRBJ2-7 | TRBV7-8 | TGTGCCAGCAGCCCGGATGGGGGGGTGACCTACGAGCAGTACTTC | CASSPDGGVTYEQYF
16 | - | once | TRBJ1-2 | TRBV5-1 | TGCGCCAGCAGCTTGGCCCTAGCACAGTCTAACTATGGCTACACCTTC | CASSLALAQSNYGYTF
16 | TRBD2 | - | TRBJ2-3 | TRBV7-3 | TGTGCCAGCAGCCAACCCGTTGTGGGCGGGAGAGGGACGCAGTATTTT | CASSQPVVGGRGTQYF
15 | - | - | TRBJ1-4 | TRBV5-1 | TGCGCCAGCAGCTTGGGTGGGCGGACAGATGAAAAACTGTTTTTT | CASSLGGRTDEKLFF
15 | - | - | TRBJ2-1 | TRBV7-3 | TGTGCCAGCAGCCGGAGGGGGGGCAGTTACAATGAGCAGTTCTTC | CASSRRGGSYNEQFF
15 | TRBD1 | - | TRBJ1-2 | TRBV14 | TGTGCCAGCGGGACACTGCCGGGACAGGGGAGCGGCTACACCTTC | CASGTLPGQGSGYTF
13 | - | - | TRBJ2-7 | TRBV28 | TGTGCCAGCAGCCTGCTTGGGGCTCACGAGCAGTACTTC | CASSLLGAHEQYF
13 | - | - | TRBJ2-7 | TRBV12-5 | TGTGCTAGTGGTTTGGACCCCCCGGACGAGCAGTACTTC | CASGLDPPDEQYF
14 | - | - | TRBJ2-7 | TRBV10-1 | TGCGCCAGCAGCGAGACAGCAATCTCCTACGAGCAGTACTTC | CASSETAISYEQYF
17 | TRBD1 | - | TRBJ1-2 | TRBV28 | TGTGCCACCTTACTACCGGGACAGGGGTTAGAAAACTATGGCTACACCTTC | CATLLPGQGLENYGYTF
15 | - | - | TRBJ1-1 | TRBV27 | TGTGCCAGCAGTAGGTACGGAGGGTCTGGCACTGAAGCTTTCTTT | CASSRYGGSGTEAFF
12 | - | - | TRBJ1-1 | TRBV28 | TGTGCCAGCAGGTTGAGTAACACTGAAGCTTTCTTT | CASRLSNTEAFF
13 | - | few | TRBJ1-2 | TRBV6-6 | TGTGCCAGCAGTTACTCGAGGGTCGAAGGCTACACCTTC | CASSYSRVEGYTF
14 | - | - | TRBJ1-2 | TRBV6-5 | TGTGCCAGCAGGAGGGAAGGAGCTAACTATGGCTACACCTTC | CASRREGANYGYTF
14 | - | - | TRBJ1-1 | TRBV7-3 | TGTGCCAGCAGCTTAATTTTGAGGGACACTGAAGCTTTCTTT | CASSLILRDTEAFF
13 | - | - | TRBJ2-3 | TRBV6-1 | TGTGCCAGCAGTGAAGCCCGGGACTCGACACAGTATTTT | CASSEARDSTQYF
14 | TRBD1 | few | TRBJ1-1 | TRBV5-1 | TGCGCCAGTCGGACAGGGCCTCCCGGGACTGAAGCTTTCTTT | CASRTGPPGTEAFF
17 | - | - | TRBJ1-6 | TRBV15 | TGTGCCACCAGCAGAACGACCAGAGGCTCCTATAATTCACCCCTCCACTTT | CATSRTTRGSYNSPLHF
15 | - | - | TRBJ2-3 | TRBV5-6 | TGTGCCAGCAGCTTCCAAGACAGGCCAGGGGATACGCAGTATTTT | CASSFQDRPGDTQYF
12 | - | - | TRBJ1-4 | TRBV7-6 | TGTGCCAGCAGCTTAAGGGGCGAAAAACTGTTTTTT | CASSLRGEKLFF
15 | TRBD1 | - | TRBJ2-7 | TRBV6-6 | TGTGCCAGCAGTGACTTGACAGGGAGCTCCTACGAGCAGTACTTC | CASSDLTGSSYEQYF
18 | TRBD2 | - | TRBJ2-2 | TRBV6-4 | TGTGCCAGCAGTGACTCCCCTCTGAGGGAGGGCAACACCGGGGAGCTGTTTTTT | CASSDSPLREGNTGELFF
13 | - | - | TRBJ1-1 | TRBV7-9 | TGTGCCAGCAGTTTCTACGCAGGTCGCTCACCCTTCTTT | CASSFYAGRSPFF
15 | - | - | TRBJ1-2 | TRBV11-2 | TGTGCCAGCAGCTTAAACCGGGACCAGGGGTGCGGCTACACCTTC | CASSLNRDQGCGYTF
14 | TRBD1 | - | TRBJ1-5 | TRBV5-5 | TGTGCCAGCAGCTTGGACAGGGGGAATCAGCCCCAGCATTTT | CASSLDRGNQPQHF
12 | TRBD1 | - | TRBJ1-2 | TRBV9 | TGTGCCAGCAGCGAACAGGGGTATGGCTACACCTTC | CASSEQGYGYTF
11 | - | few | TRBJ2-1 | TRBV6-5 | TGTGCCAGCAGTGATGGACTAGAGCAGTTCTTC | CASSDGLEQFF
17 | TRBD2 | once | TRBJ2-1 | TRBV14 | TGTGCCAGCAGCGTGTATACCGGGACTAGCGTAAACAATGAGCAGTTCTTC | CASSVYTGTSVNNEQFF
14 | - | - | TRBJ2-1 | TRBV5-6 | TGTGCCAGCAGCTTGGCTCCCGGGTCCAATGAGCAGTTCTTC | CASSLAPGSNEQFF
17 | TRBD1 | - | TRBJ1-2 | TRBV9 | TGTGCCAGCAGCCGGTCGAACGCCGTCGGACAGGGGTATGGCTACACCTTC | CASSRSNAVGQGYGYTF
14 | - | once | TRBJ1-1 | TRBV7-6 | TGTGCCAGCAGCTTAAGCCCTTTCTGGTCTGAAGCTTTCTTT | CASSLSPFWSEAFF
14 | - | once | TRBJ1-4 | TRBV6-5 | TGTGCCAGCAGTCGAAAGAACAGGGATGAAAAACTGTTTTTT | CASSRKNRDEKLFF
15 | - | - | TRBJ2-3 | TRBV29-1 | TGCGGCGTTGTGGCTTTAGGGGTCCCTTCAGATACGCAGTATTTT | CGVVALGVPSDTQYF
17 | - | - | TRBJ1-3 | TRBV9 | TGTGCCAGCAGCGGATACGGACTGGATTTCTCTGGAAACACCATATATTTT | CASSGYGLDFSGNTIYF
16 | - | - | TRBJ2-5 | TRBV5-1 | TGCGCCAGCAGCTTGGAGGTAGCCGGGTCTAGAGAGACCCAGTACTTC | CASSLEVAGSRETQYF
16 | TRBD2 | - | TRBJ2-3 | TRBV7-3 | TGTGCCAGCAGCTTTGGGGGGGGACTGTTAAGAGATACGCAGTATTTT | CASSFGGGLLRDTQYF
15 | TRBD2 | - | TRBJ2-1 | TRBV6-6 | TGTGCCAGCAGTTACCGCGGGGGGGGATACAATGAGCAGTTCTTC | CASSYRGGGYNEQFF
13 | TRBD1 | - | TRBJ1-2 | TRBV2 | TGTGCCGAGGAGGGGGCGCTCCCCTTTGGCTACACCTTC | CAEEGALPFGYTF
15 | - | - | TRBJ1-2 | TRBV6-5 | TGTGCCAGCAGTTTTTACATTGGGGCAAGCTATGGCTACACCTTC | CASSFYIGASYGYTF
15 | - | once | TRBJ1-1 | TRBV2 | TGTGCCAGCAGCCGGGTGGAGGGGATGAACACTGAAGCTTTCTTT | CASSRVEGMNTEAFF
18 | TRBD2 | - | TRBJ2-3 | TRBV7-2 | TGTGCCAGCAGCTTCAGAACTAGCGGGGTATCCGGCACAGATACGCAGTATTTT | CASSFRTSGVSGTDTQYF
13 | - | - | TRBJ1-4 | TRBV5-4 | TGTGCCAGCAGCTTGGAGACGGGAGAAAAACTGTTTTTT | CASSLETGEKLFF
14 | TRBD1 | - | TRBJ1-1 | TRBV29-1 | TGCAGCGTCGCGTCGGACAGGTCTAACACTGAAGCTTTCTTT | CSVASDRSNTEAFF
16 | TRBD1 | once | TRBJ1-1 | TRBV19 | TGTGCCAGTAGTACCCGGTTGGGACAGCTCAACACTGAAGCTTTCTTT | CASSTRLGQLNTEAFF
16 | - | - | TRBJ2-2 | TRBV19 | TGTGCCAGTAGTATATTCCGGGAGATAGGCACCGGGGAGCTGTTTTTT | CASSIFREIGTGELFF
13 | - | - | TRBJ1-5 | TRBV28 | TGTGCCAGCAGCTACCAGGGGTATCAGCCCCAGCATTTT | CASSYQGYQPQHF
14 | - | - | TRBJ1-4 | TRBV5-1 | TGCGCCAGCAGCTTGGACAGTGATAATGAAAAACTGTTTTTT | CASSLDSDNEKLFF
13 | - | once | TRBJ2-1 | TRBV10-3 | TGTGCCATCAGTGAGGGCTTGTACAATGAGCAGTTCTTC | CAISEGLYNEQFF
19 | TRBD1 | - | TRBJ2-6 | TRBV29-1 | TGCAGCGTTGGAGGCATGCAGGGACAGCGACTCTCTGGGGCCAACGTCCTGACTTTC | CSVGGMQGQRLSGANVLTF